This T cell receptor (beta chain) comes out of a study of T cell repertoires in cytomegalovirus infection. The wider study: Use of recently identified HLA-C-restricted and well-studied HLA-B-restricted CMV epitopes was part of the study.

TCRdb analysed the reads with MiXCR anew, one entry per CDR3 protein. The sample shows roughly 860,000 distinct CDR3 sequences, around a third of them seen only once. The CDR3 is made up of 12 amino acids. The junction had 4 bases not matched to a gene; V was cut back by 3 bases and J by 10 bases. CDR1 and CDR2 from the germline V gene are PRHDT and FYEKMQ (reference sequence). Overall study findings and caveats: Clonotype analysis showed dominance of the ex vivo response by HLA-C-restricted CMV-specific TCR beta clonotypes.

Turning to this clonotype: The antigen is undetermined.

The sequences come from cultured CD8+ T cells from PBMCs, collected from culture after CMV antigen stimulation. The source of this sequence is a human donor in good health (CMV status not recorded). Some clones in this sample may be carry-over from other donors' samples. This chain joins TRBV13 and TRBJ1-2; 8 bases match TRBD1. CDR3 amino acids: CASSLTGEDYTF. The CDR3 DNA reads as TGTGCCAGCAGCTTGACAGGGGAGGACTACACCTTC.